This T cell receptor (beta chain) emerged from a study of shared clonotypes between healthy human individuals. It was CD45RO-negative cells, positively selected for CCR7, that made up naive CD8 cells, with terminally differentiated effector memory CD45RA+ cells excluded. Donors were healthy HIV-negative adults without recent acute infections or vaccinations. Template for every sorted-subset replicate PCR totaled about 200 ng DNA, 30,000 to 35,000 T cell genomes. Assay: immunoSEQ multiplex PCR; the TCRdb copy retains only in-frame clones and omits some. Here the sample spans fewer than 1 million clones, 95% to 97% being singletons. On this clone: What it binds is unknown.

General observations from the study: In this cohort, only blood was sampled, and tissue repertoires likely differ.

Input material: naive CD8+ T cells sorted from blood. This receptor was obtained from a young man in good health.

The CDR3 DNA reads as TGCGCCAGCAGCCAAGATTCTAGCGGGAGCCGAGAGACCCAGTACTTC. Amino acid sequence: CASSQDSSGSRETQYF. The V gene is TRBV4-3, the J gene TRBJ2-5; 10 bases fit TRBD2. This CDR3 is built from 16 residues. The germline V gene has CDR1 LGHNA and CDR2 YSLEER. V shed 0 bases, J shed 4 bases, and the junction held 5 bases outside the gene matches.